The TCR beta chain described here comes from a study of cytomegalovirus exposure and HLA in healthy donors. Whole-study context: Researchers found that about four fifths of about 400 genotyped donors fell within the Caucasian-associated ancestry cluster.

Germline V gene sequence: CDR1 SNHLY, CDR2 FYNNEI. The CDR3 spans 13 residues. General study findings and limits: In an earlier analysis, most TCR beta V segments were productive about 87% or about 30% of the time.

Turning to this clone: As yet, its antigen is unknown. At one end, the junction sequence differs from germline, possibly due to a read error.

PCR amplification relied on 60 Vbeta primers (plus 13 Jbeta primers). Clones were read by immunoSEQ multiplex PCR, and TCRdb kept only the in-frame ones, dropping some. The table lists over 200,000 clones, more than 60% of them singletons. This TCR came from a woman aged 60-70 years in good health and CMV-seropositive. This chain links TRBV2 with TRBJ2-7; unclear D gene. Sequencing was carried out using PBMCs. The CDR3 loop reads CASSECRSCEQYF. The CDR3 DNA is TGTGCCAGCAGTGAATGCAGGTCCTGCGAGCAGTACTTC.